This record concerns one TCR beta chain sequence. The data were taken from a study of blood T cell repertoires in COVID-19. Study at large: Donors in the United States, Italy and Spain gave samples during acute or convalescent COVID-19.

The V and J ends lost 8 bases and 6 bases, in that order; junction bases with no gene match: 15. CDR3 size: 15 residues. Germline CDR1 is MNHEY and CDR2 is SVGAGI. In the original workflow: Amplification of reference gene primers provided the estimated nucleated cell counts. Clones were read by immunoSEQ multiplex PCR, and TCRdb kept only the in-frame ones, dropping some. V, J and clone size derive from that table, while D and trimming were established from the DNA sequence. The data contain about 290,000 clones, 85% of them seen just once; the ten biggest clones take up around 3.7%. Sequencing was performed on peripheral blood. The sequence was collected from a woman aged 45-65 years with active or convalescent COVID-19. This chain connects TRBV6-5 to TRBJ2-5; 7 bases match TRBD2. In DNA form, the CDR3 reads TGTGCCAGCCGCCTCGGGACTAATGCATTTCAGACCCAGTACTTC. It is translated as CASRLGTNAFQTQYF.